A selection of T cell receptor beta chains follows, all from one sample in a study of CD8+ T cells in alopecia areata. Using immunoSEQ multiplex PCR, the repertoire was profiled, and TCRdb retains in-frame clones only, with some absent. The sample consists of roughly 190,000 clones, less than 65% of them appearing once. Sequencing was performed on CD4+ T cells sorted from blood, taken at week 24, from a patient treated with tofacitinib. The receptors come from a human donor with alopecia areata. Each CDR3 is given with its conserved first and last residue. D genes are given only for firm matches. Expanded clones get a size class; other rows say once, few or many, or leave the size out.

14 TRBJ2-1 . few TRBV7-3 CASSGQTSGGVQFF TGTGCCAGCAGCGGACAGACTAGTGGAGGGGTGCAGTTCTTC
16 TRBJ2-1 . once TRBV4-3 CASSQEWGSSYNEQFF TGCGCCAGCAGCCAAGAATGGGGGAGCTCCTACAATGAGCAGTTCTTC
15 TRBJ1-2 . . TRBV7-2 CASSATSRDNYGYTF TGTGCCAGCAGCGCGACTTCCCGGGACAACTATGGCTACACCTTC
16 TRBJ2-1 TRBD2 . TRBV11-2 CASSLGIAGRYNEQFF TGTGCCAGCAGCTTAGGGATAGCGGGGCGATACAATGAGCAGTTCTTC
12 TRBJ2-4 . . TRBV29-1 CSVRQESNIQYF TGCAGCGTGCGACAGGAGTCTAACATTCAGTACTTC
15 TRBJ1-1 . once TRBV29-1 CSVESTAFGGTEAFF TGCAGCGTTGAATCAACAGCCTTTGGGGGCACTGAAGCTTTCTTT
14 TRBJ2-7 TRBD2 . TRBV5-1 CASSPGEGFDEQYF TGCGCCAGCAGCCCGGGGGAGGGGTTCGACGAGCAGTACTTC
12 TRBJ1-2 . few TRBV5-6 CASSVGGLGYTF TGTGCCAGCAGCGTAGGGGGACTTGGCTACACCTTC
14 TRBJ1-6 . . TRBV19 CASSTMGSGSPLHF TGTGCCAGTAGTACCATGGGGAGTGGTTCACCCCTCCACTTT
16 TRBJ1-2 TRBD1 . TRBV30 CAWSVRGVGTGYGYTF TGTGCCTGGAGTGTAAGGGGAGTGGGGACAGGCTATGGCTACACCTTC
11 TRBJ1-2 TRBD1 few TRBV29-1 CSVGTGDGYTF TGCAGCGTCGGGACAGGGGATGGCTACACCTTC
14 TRBJ2-1 . few TRBV6-5 CAISYRSSYNEQFF TGTGCCATCTCCTACCGCAGCTCCTACAATGAGCAGTTCTTC
16 TRBJ1-1 TRBD1 . TRBV10-3 CAISGGTVAHHYEAFF TGTGCCATCAGTGGGGGGACAGTCGCACACCATTATGAAGCTTTCTTT
13 TRBJ1-5 TRBD1 few TRBV30 CAISGTGDQPQHF TGTGCCATCTCCGGGACAGGGGACCAGCCCCAGCATTTT
14 TRBJ2-2 TRBD2 . TRBV5-1 CASSRGGFTGELFF TGCGCCAGCAGCCGGGGGGGCTTCACCGGGGAGCTGTTTTTT
13 TRBJ2-5 . . TRBV27 CASSLAQIGTQYF TGTGCCAGCAGTCTGGCGCAGATCGGGACCCAGTACTTC
16 TRBJ1-1 . . TRBV30 CAWSADGGGGIAEAFF TGTGCCTGGAGTGCCGATGGCGGGGGGGGTATCGCTGAAGCTTTCTTT